This T cell receptor beta chain was observed in a study of post-analysis software for immune sequencing data. Findings and caveats of the study: Five or six TRBV segments, TRBV5-6, TRBV5-1 and TRBV20-1 among them, were found more frequent in patients than controls. Versus controls, multiple sclerosis patients showed significantly lower diversity (normalized Chao1).

TCR beta libraries were prepared from cDNA with unique molecular identifiers. TCRdb re-analysed the PCR reads in MiXCR, keeping a single row per CDR3 protein. The sample holds almost 700,000 distinct CDR3 sequences, approximately 60% seen once. The germline V gene has CDR1 SQVTM and CDR2 ANQGSEA. This CDR3 is 14 amino acids long. A word on this clonotype: Its cognate antigen is unknown. A read error may produce the germline difference seen at one junction end.

The chain recombines TRBV29-1 with TRBJ2-1; D is tentatively TRBD1 or TRBD2 (5 bases each). This receptor was taken from a girl aged 2 to 9 with multiple sclerosis. Sequenced input: blood. This CDR3 reads CGVEGTRTYNEQFF. Written as DNA, the CDR3 is TGCGGCGTTGAGGGGACCCGAACCTACAATGAGCAGTTCTTC.